This TCR beta chain was retrieved from a study of spatial heterogeneity in lung cancer. CDR1 is MNHNY and CDR2 is SVGAGI in the germline V gene (reference sequence). The V segment lost 2 bases and the J segment 0 bases; nucleotides outside the gene matches: 6. The CDR3 contains 17 residues. Documented time point: sample taken at primary tumor resection. Sequencing covered unsorted whole RNA taken from tumor, nontumor lung or frozen PBMC. TCRdb passed the 5' RACE reads through MiXCR, listing each CDR3 protein once. This table holds fewer than 2,000 distinct CDR3 sequences, around 42% found once. The sample in question was PBMCs, obtained at surgery. This sequence was found in a female donor with early-stage non-small cell lung cancer. The chain recombines TRBV6-6 with TRBJ2-7; TRBD2 matches at 11 bases. The DNA for the CDR3 is TGTGCCAGCAGTTACCCTAGCGGGAGGAGTCCCTCCTACGAGCAGTACTTC. Its translation is CASSYPSGRSPSYEQYF.